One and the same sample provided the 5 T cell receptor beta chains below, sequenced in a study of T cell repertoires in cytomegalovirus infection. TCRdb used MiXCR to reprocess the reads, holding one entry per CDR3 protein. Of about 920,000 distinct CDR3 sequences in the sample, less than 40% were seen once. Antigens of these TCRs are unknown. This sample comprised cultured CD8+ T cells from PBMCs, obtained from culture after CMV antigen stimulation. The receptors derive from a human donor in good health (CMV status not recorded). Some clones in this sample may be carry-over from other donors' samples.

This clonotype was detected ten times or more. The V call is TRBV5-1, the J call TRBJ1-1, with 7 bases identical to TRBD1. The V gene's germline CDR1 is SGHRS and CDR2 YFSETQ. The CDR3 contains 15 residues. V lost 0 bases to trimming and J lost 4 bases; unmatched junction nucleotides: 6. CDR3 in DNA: TGCGCCAGCAGCTTGGAGATTACAGGGGCCACTGAAGCTTTCTTT. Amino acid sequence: CASSLEITGATEAFF. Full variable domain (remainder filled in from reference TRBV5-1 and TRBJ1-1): KAGVTQTPRYLIKTRGQQVTLSCSPISGHRSVSWYQQTPGQGLQFLFEYFSETQRNKGNFPGRFSGRQFSNSRSEMNVSTLELGDSALYLCASSLEITGATEAFFGQGTRLTVV.

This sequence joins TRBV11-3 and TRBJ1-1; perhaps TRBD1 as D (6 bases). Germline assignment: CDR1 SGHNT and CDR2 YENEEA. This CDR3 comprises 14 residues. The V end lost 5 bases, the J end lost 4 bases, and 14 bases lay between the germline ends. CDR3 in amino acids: CASSPAGEGTEAFF. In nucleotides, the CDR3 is TGTGCCAGCAGCCCCGCAGGGGAAGGCACTGAAGCTTTCTTT.

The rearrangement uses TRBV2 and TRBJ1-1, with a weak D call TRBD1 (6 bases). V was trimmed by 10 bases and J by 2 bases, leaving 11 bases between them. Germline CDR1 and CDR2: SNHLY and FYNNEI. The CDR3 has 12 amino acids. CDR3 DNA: TGTGCCACCTGGACAGCAAACACTGAAGCTTTCTTT. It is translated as CATWTANTEAFF.

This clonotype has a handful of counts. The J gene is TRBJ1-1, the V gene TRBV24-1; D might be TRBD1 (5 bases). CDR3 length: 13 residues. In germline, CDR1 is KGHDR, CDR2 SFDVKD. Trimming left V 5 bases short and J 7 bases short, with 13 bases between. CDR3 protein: CATSGEGSLEAFF. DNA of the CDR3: TGTGCCACCAGTGGCGAGGGGTCCCTTGAAGCTTTCTTT.

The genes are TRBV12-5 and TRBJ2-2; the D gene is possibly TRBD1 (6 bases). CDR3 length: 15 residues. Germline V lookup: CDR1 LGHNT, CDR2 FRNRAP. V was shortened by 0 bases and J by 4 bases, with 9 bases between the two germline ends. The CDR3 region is CASGLVVRGTGELFF. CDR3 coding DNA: TGTGCTAGTGGTTTGGTAGTCAGGGGCACCGGGGAGCTGTTTTTT.